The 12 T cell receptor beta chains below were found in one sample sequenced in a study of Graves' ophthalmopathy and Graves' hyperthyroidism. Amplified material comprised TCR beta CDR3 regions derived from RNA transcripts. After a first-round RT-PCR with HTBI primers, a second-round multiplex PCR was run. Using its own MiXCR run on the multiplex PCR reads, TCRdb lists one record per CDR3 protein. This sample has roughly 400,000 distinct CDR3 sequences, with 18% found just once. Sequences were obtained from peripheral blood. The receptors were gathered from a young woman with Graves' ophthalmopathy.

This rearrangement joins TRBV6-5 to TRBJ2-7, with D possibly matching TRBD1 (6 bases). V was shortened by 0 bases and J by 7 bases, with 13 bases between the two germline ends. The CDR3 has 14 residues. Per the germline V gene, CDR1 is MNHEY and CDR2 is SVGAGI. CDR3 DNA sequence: TGTGCCAGCAGTTACTCAGGCAGGGGACGGGAGCAGTACTTC. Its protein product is CASSYSGRGREQYF.

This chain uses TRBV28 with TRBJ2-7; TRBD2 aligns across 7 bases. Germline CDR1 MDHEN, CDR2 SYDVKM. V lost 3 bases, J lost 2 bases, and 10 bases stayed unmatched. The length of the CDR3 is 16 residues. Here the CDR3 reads CASSFRVQAGTYEQYF. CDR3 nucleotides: TGTGCCAGCAGTTTTCGGGTCCAAGCGGGGACCTACGAGCAGTACTTC. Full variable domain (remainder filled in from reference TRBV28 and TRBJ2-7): DVKVTQSSRYLVKRTGEKVFLECVQDMDHENMFWYRQDPGLGLRLIYFSYDVKMKEKGDIPEGYSVSREKKERFSLILESASTNQTSMYLCASSFRVQAGTYEQYFGPGTRLTVT.

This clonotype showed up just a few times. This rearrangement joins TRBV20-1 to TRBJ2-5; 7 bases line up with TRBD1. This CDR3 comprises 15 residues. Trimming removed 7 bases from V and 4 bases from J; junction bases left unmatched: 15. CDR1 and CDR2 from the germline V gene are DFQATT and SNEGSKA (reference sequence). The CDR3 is CSGGGRGRAGETQYF. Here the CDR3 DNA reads TGCAGTGGAGGGGGTAGGGGGCGGGCCGGAGAGACCCAGTACTTC.

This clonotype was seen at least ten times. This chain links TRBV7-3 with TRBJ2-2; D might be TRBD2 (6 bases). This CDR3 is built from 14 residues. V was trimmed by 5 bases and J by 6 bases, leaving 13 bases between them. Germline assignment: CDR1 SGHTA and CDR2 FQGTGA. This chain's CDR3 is CASSPSREAGELFF. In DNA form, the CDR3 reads TGTGCCAGCAGCCCCTCTAGGGAGGCCGGGGAGCTGTTTTTT.

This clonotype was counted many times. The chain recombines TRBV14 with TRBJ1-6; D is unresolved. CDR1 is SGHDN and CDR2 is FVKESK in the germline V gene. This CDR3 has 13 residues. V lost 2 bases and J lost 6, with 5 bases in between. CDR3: CASSQLGNSPLHF. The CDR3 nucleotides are TGTGCCAGCAGCCAACTAGGTAATTCACCCCTCCACTTT.

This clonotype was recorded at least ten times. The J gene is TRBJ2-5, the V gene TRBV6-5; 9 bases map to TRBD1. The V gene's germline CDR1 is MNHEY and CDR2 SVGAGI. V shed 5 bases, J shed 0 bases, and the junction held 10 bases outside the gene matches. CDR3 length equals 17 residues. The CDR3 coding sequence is TGTGCCAGCAGTATTACTCCTGGACAGGGGTACCAAGAGACCCAGTACTTC. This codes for CASSITPGQGYQETQYF.

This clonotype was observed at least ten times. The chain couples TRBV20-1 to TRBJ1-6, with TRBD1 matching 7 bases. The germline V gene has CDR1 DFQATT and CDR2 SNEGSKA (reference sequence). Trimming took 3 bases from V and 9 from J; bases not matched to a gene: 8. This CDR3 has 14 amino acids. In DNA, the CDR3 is TGCAGTGCTAGCCGCGGACAGGAGAGTTCACCCCTCCACTTT. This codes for CSASRGQESSPLHF.

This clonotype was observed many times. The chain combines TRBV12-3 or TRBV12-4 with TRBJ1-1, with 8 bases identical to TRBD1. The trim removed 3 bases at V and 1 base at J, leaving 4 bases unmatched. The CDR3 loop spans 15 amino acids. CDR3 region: CASSFQGARNTEAFF. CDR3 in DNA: TGTGCCAGCAGTTTCCAGGGGGCGCGGAACACTGAAGCTTTCTTT.

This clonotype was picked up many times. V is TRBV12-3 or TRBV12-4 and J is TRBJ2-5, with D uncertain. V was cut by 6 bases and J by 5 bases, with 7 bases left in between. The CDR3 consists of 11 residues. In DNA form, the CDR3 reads TGTGCCAGCAGGAAGTCCGAGACCCAGTACTTC. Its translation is CASRKSETQYF.

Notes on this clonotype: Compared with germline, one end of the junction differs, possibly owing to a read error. CDR3 nucleotides: TGTGCCACCAGTGAGCGCTACACTAGGGAAGGAGAGGCCCAGTACTTC. It encodes CATSERYTREGEAQYF. The rearrangement links TRBV24-1 to TRBJ2-5, with D perhaps TRBD2 (5 bases). This CDR3 is built from 16 residues. From germline, CDR1 is KGHDR and CDR2 SFDVKD.

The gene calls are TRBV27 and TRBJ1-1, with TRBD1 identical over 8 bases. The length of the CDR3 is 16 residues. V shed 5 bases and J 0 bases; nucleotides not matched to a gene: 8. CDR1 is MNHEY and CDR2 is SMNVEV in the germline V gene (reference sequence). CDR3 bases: TGTGCCAGCAGTCAATTCTCAGGGGGCGTGAACACTGAAGCTTTCTTT. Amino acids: CASSQFSGGVNTEAFF.

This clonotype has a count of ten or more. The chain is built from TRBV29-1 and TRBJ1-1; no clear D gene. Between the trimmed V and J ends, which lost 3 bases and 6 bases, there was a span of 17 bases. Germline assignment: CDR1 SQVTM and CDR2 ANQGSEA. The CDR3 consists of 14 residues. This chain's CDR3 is CSVEEPAIAPEAFF. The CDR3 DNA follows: TGCAGCGTTGAGGAGCCGGCCATTGCTCCTGAAGCTTTCTTT.